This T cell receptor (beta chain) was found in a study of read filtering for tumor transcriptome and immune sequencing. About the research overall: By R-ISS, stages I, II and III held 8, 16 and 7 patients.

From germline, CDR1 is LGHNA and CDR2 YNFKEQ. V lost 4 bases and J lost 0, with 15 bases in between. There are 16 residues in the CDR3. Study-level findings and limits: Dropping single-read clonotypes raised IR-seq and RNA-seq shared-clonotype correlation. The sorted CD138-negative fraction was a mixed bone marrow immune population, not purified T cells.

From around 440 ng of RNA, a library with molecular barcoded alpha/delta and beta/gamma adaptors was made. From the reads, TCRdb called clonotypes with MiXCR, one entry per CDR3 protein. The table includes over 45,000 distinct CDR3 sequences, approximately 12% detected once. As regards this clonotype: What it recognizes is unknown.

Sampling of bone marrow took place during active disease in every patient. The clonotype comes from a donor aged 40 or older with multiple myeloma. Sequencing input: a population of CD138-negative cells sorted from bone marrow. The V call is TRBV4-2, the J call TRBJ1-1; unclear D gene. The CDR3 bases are TGTGCCAGCAGCCCCTCGATTCGGACGGTGAACACTGAAGCTTTCTTT. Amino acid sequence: CASSPSIRTVNTEAFF.